The next 12 T cell receptor beta chains were all read from a single sample in a study of identifying expanded T cells in peripheral blood. Libraries were prepared by immunoSEQ multiplex PCR; TCRdb keeps only in-frame clonotypes and omits some of them. The sample lists 100,000 or so clones, about nine tenths occurring once. Sequenced input: blood. The receptor source for this set is a person aged 18 to 75 in good health.

This clone has more than one count but fewer than ten. CDR3 nucleotide sequence: TGTGCCAGCTCACCGAACGTAGGGCGGGGGGGCATTTCTACGCAGTATTTT. Its translation: CASSPNVGRGGISTQYF. The chain combines TRBV18 with TRBJ2-3, with 9 bases that match TRBD2. Trimming took 3 bases from V and 8 from J; bases not matched to a gene: 15. Germline loops: CDR1 KGHSH, CDR2 LQKENI. The CDR3 has 17 residues.

The chain uses TRBV2 and TRBJ2-7; 10 nucleotides line up with TRBD2. The CDR3 contains 16 residues. After removal of 3 bases from V and 7 bases from J, the junction contained 12 bases not matched to a gene. The V gene's germline CDR1 is SNHLY and CDR2 FYNNEI. CDR3 sequence (DNA): TGTGCCAGCAGTGATCTGAAAGCGGGAGGGCCGGGGGAGCAGTACTTC. The encoded protein is CASSDLKAGGPGEQYF.

This chain connects TRBV10-3 to TRBJ1-1; D call uncertain. Trimming stripped 3 bases from V and 5 bases from J, with 13 bases between. The CDR3 is 14 residues long. CDR1 is ENHRY, CDR2 SYGVKD, per germline. The CDR3 DNA reads as TGTGCCATCAGTGATTACAGCTCGGGGACTGAAGCTTTCTTT. This codes for CAISDYSSGTEAFF.

The chain combines TRBV10-1 with TRBJ2-3; D is perhaps TRBD1 (5 bases). V dropped 6 bases and J dropped 3 bases, with 10 bases sitting between them. This CDR3 is built from 13 residues. Germline V gives CDR1 WNHNN, CDR2 SYGVQD (reference sequence). The CDR3 DNA reads as TGCGCCAGCAGCGCGCAGGGTACAGATACGCAGTATTTT. It codes for CASSAQGTDTQYF.

The chain joins TRBV19 to TRBJ2-7, with D possibly matching TRBD1 (6 bases). Trimming left V 8 bases short and J 4 bases short, with 9 bases between. Germline assignment: CDR1 LNHDA and CDR2 SQIVND (reference sequence). This CDR3 spans 11 amino acids. This chain's CDR3 is CASRRGYEQYF. The CDR3, as DNA: TGTGCCAGTCGCAGGGGTTACGAGCAGTACTTC.

The chain links TRBV18 to TRBJ2-7; 7 positions match TRBD2. Germline V gives CDR1 KGHSH, CDR2 LQKENI. Trimming took 3 bases from V and 0 from J; bases not matched to a gene: 8. CDR3 length: 16 residues. As DNA, the CDR3 is TGTGCCAGCTCACCGGCCCCTAGCGGAACCTCCTACGAGCAGTACTTC. Translating it yields CASSPAPSGTSYEQYF.

This clone was found a few times. V usage is TRBV19 and J usage is TRBJ1-5; D unresolved. Germline assignment: CDR1 LNHDA and CDR2 SQIVND (reference sequence). Trimming cost V 9 bases and J 4 bases, with 13 bases left between them. The CDR3 has 13 amino acids. The CDR3 here is CASHQVENQPQHF. In nucleotides, the CDR3 is TGTGCCAGCCACCAAGTAGAAAATCAGCCCCAGCATTTT.

This clone occurred once. The gene calls are TRBV9 and TRBJ2-3; D not resolved. V was clipped by 0 bases and J by 0 bases, with 8 bases between them. Germline CDR1 and CDR2: SGDLS and YYNGEE. The CDR3 covers 15 residues. The CDR3 spells CASSVGGPSTDTQYF. Written as DNA, the CDR3 is TGTGCCAGCAGCGTAGGAGGTCCTAGCACAGATACGCAGTATTTT.

V gene TRBV5-6 combines with J gene TRBJ2-5, with TRBD1 identical over 9 bases. Germline CDR1 SGHDT, CDR2 YYEEEE. This CDR3 comprises 15 residues. V shed 0 bases, J shed 3 bases, and the junction held 3 bases outside the gene matches. The CDR3 sequence is CASSLVRTGEETQYF. The CDR3 region has the DNA TGTGCCAGCAGCTTGGTTAGGACAGGGGAAGAGACCCAGTACTTC.

This clone showed up just once. The chain combines TRBV7-8 with TRBJ2-7, with 7 bases fitting TRBD1. Germline V lookup: CDR1 SGHVS, CDR2 FQNEAQ. V shed 5 bases, J shed 4 bases, and the junction held 8 bases outside the gene matches. The CDR3 consists of 14 residues. Here the CDR3 DNA reads TGTGCCAGCAGCCCGGACAGGACTGGGTACGAGCAGTACTTC. This codes for CASSPDRTGYEQYF. The full variable domain, with the rest looked up from reference TRBV7-8 and TRBJ2-7, is GAGVSQSPRYKVAKRGQDVALRCDPISGHVSLFWYQQALGQGPEFLTYFQNEAQLDKSGLPSDRFFAERPEGSVSTLKIQRTQQEDSAVYLCASSPDRTGYEQYFGPGTRLTVT.

The genes are TRBV7-9 and TRBJ2-2; the D is unclear. CDR3 length equals 13 residues. Trimming left V 8 bases short and J 5 bases short, with 12 bases between. The germline gives CDR1 SEHNR, CDR2 FQNEAQ (reference sequence). The DNA for the CDR3 is TGTGCCAGCCGCGTTACGACTACCGGGGAGCTGTTTTTT. Its translation is CASRVTTTGELFF.

V is TRBV29-1 and J is TRBJ2-7, with D possibly matching TRBD1 (6 bases). Germline loops: CDR1 SQVTM, CDR2 ANQGSEA. The CDR3 runs 12 residues. Trimming took 4 bases from V and 2 from J, leaving 9 bases between them. The CDR3 DNA reads TGCAGCGTTGGGTGGGGGCCCTACGAGCAGTACTTC. It is translated as CSVGWGPYEQYF.